Below are 22 T cell receptor beta chains sequenced from a single sample in a study of cytomegalovirus exposure and HLA in healthy donors. PCR primers comprised 60 Vbeta and 13 Jbeta primers. Assay used: immunoSEQ multiplex PCR; TCRdb lists only in-frame clones, some missing. Of around 200,000 clones in the sample, around 84% were seen once. The specimen was PBMCs. These receptors were obtained from a girl aged 2 to 9 in good health and CMV-seropositive.

The rearrangement links TRBV10-3 to TRBJ2-5; TRBD2 might be the D (6 bases). V lost 6 bases, J lost 1 base, and 15 bases lay in between. The CDR3 has 15 amino acids. Germline CDR1 is ENHRY and CDR2 is SYGVKD. This CDR3 is CAISGAGGAQETQYF. The CDR3 nucleotides read TGTGCCATCAGCGGGGCGGGCGGGGCCCAAGAGACCCAGTACTTC.

The chain employs TRBV19 and TRBJ1-3; tentative D call: TRBD1 (5 bases). The length of the CDR3 is 15 residues. The V gene lost 7 bases and the J gene lost 0 bases, with 13 bases spanning the gap. Germline V gene data show CDR1 as LNHDA and CDR2 as SQIVND (reference sequence). The CDR3 DNA reads as TGTGCCAGTACTCGGGGGGGGGTCTCTGGAAACACCATATATTTT. Amino acid sequence: CASTRGGVSGNTIYF.

The chain recombines TRBV5-1 with TRBJ1-6, with D possibly being TRBD1 (5 bases). V shed 0 bases and J shed 12 bases, with 13 bases lying between them. This CDR3 is built from 14 residues. Germline CDR1 SGHRS, CDR2 YFSETQ. The CDR3 DNA follows: TGCGCCAGCAGCTTGGATGCGGGGCTGAAACCCCTCCACTTT. The encoded protein is CASSLDAGLKPLHF.

The rearrangement links TRBV9 to TRBJ1-3; weak D call: TRBD1 (5 bases). V shed 4 bases and J shed 2 bases, with 16 bases lying between them. The germline V gene encodes CDR1 SGDLS and CDR2 YYNGEE. The CDR3 runs 16 residues. The CDR3 bases are TGTGCCAGCAGCCACTCAGGAGGGGAGGCTGGAAACACCATATATTTT. Translated, it gives CASSHSGGEAGNTIYF.

The chain is built from TRBV7-2 and TRBJ1-3, with TRBD1 identical over 8 bases. The CDR3 totals 16 residues. J gave up 3 bases and V 2 bases, and 6 bases lay outside the gene matches. Germline V gives CDR1 SGHTA, CDR2 FQGNSA. The CDR3 DNA sequence: TGTGCCAGCAGCTTAACGGGACAGGTCGGTGGAAACACCATATATTTT. Encoded protein: CASSLTGQVGGNTIYF.

The V gene is TRBV6-5, the J gene TRBJ2-3, with D hard to call. The CDR3 spans 11 residues. The germline V gene encodes CDR1 MNHEY and CDR2 SVGAGI. The V and J ends lost 4 bases and 5 bases respectively, with 4 bases between them. CDR3: CASSLLDTQYF. The CDR3 coding sequence is TGTGCCAGCAGTTTATTAGATACGCAGTATTTT.

This clone was detected once. The V gene is TRBV5-4, the J gene TRBJ2-1; 8 bases agree with TRBD2. The CDR3 is 12 residues long. The J segment lost 9 bases and the V segment lost 4 bases, leaving 3 bases of the junction unmatched. Germline CDR1 reads SGHNT; CDR2 reads YYREEE (reference sequence). In DNA form, the CDR3 reads TGTGCCAGCAGCACGGGACTAGGTGAGCAGTTCTTC. Its translation is CASSTGLGEQFF.

Turning to this clone: At one of its ends the junction is not consistent with the germline gene, which may arise from a read error. V and J are TRBV7-9 and TRBJ2-2, with 8 bases lining up with TRBD1. CDR3 length: 15 amino acids. Germline V CDR1 and CDR2: SEHNR, FQNEAQ (reference sequence). DNA of the CDR3: TGTTCCAGCAGCTTAGTTCAGGGGGCCGCCGGGGAGCTGTTTTTT. Its protein is CSSSLVQGAAGELFF.

This clone was counted only a few times. The J gene is TRBJ1-1, the V gene TRBV5-1; TRBD1 agrees at 7 bases. The CDR3 consists of 15 residues. Germline V gives CDR1 SGHRS, CDR2 YFSETQ. Losses at the gene ends were 0 bases for V and 7 bases for J; bases not matched to a gene: 9. The CDR3, as DNA: TGCGCCAGCAGCTTGGCCCCCGAAGGGGGCGGTGAAGCTTTCTTT. Its translation is CASSLAPEGGGEAFF.

The rearrangement uses TRBV4-1 and TRBJ2-4; 7 nucleotides agree with TRBD2. Germline lookup yields CDR1 MGHRA and CDR2 YSYEKL. V lost 5 bases and J lost 3; bases outside the gene matches: 10. The CDR3 runs 16 residues. The DNA for the CDR3 is TGCGCCAGCAGCTTGGCGACTAGCCGGGGCAAAAACATTCAGTACTTC. Translation gives CASSLATSRGKNIQYF.

This chain links TRBV10-1 with TRBJ2-3, with 11 bases that match TRBD2. Germline V CDR1 and CDR2: WNHNN, SYGVQD (reference sequence). The CDR3 sequence is 17 residues long. The ends lost 4 bases at V and 3 bases at J; junction bases unmatched: 9. DNA of the CDR3: TGCGCCAGCAGTGGCTTTAGCGGGAGGGAAGGGACAGATACGCAGTATTTT. Translating gives CASSGFSGREGTDTQYF.

The V gene is TRBV11-2, the J gene TRBJ2-3, with D perhaps TRBD2 (6 bases). CDR3 length: 13 residues. V dropped 4 bases and J dropped 4 bases, with 9 bases sitting between them. Per the germline V gene, CDR1 is SGHAT and CDR2 is FQNNGV. CDR3 DNA sequence: TGTGCCAGCAGCTATCCGGGGGCAGATACGCAGTATTTT. It codes for CASSYPGADTQYF.

The V and J genes are TRBV5-1 and TRBJ2-7; D not certain. CDR3 length: 13 residues. Trimming removed 8 bases at V and 4 bases at J, with 16 bases between. The germline V gene has CDR1 SGHRS and CDR2 YFSETQ. The chain's CDR3 is CARLSESYYEQYF. CDR3 in DNA: TGCGCCAGGCTGTCGGAGTCCTATTACGAGCAGTACTTC.

Remarks on this clone: In the same sample, other DNA sequences code for this CDR3. This chain uses TRBV28 with TRBJ1-5; 9 bases fit TRBD1. The CDR3 consists of 14 residues. CDR1 and CDR2 (germline): MDHEN, SYDVKM. Unmatched junction bases numbered 6, after V lost 5 bases and J lost 7 bases. For the CDR3, the DNA is TGTGCCAGCAGTGGGGACAGGGCTGGGCAGCCCCAGCATTTT. This encodes CASSGDRAGQPQHF. Supplemented by reference TRBV28 and TRBJ1-5, the full variable domain reads DVKVTQSSRYLVKRTGEKVFLECVQDMDHENMFWYRQDPGLGLRLIYFSYDVKMKEKGDIPEGYSVSREKKERFSLILESASTNQTSMYLCASSGDRAGQPQHFGDGTRLSIL.

This rearrangement joins TRBV5-1 to TRBJ2-3; D is unresolved. The CDR3 is made up of 13 amino acids. V lost 1 base and J 2 bases, leaving 5 bases between the germline ends. Germline V lookup: CDR1 SGHRS, CDR2 YFSETQ. CDR3: CASSLSYTDTQYF. The CDR3 coding sequence is TGCGCCAGCAGCTTGTCCTACACAGATACGCAGTATTTT.

CDR3 loop: CASSTTSGRADDNEQFF. CDR3 bases: TGTGCCAGCAGTACAACTAGCGGGAGGGCCGACGACAATGAGCAGTTCTTC. This chain uses TRBV2 with TRBJ2-1; 13 bases align to TRBD2. There are 17 residues in the CDR3. The V and J ends lost 5 bases and 5 bases, in that order; junction bases with no gene match: 9. The germline V gene encodes CDR1 SNHLY and CDR2 FYNNEI.

This chain links TRBV19 with TRBJ1-1; D is undetermined. Germline loops: CDR1 LNHDA, CDR2 SQIVND (reference sequence). This CDR3 has 16 residues. Trimming left V 0 bases short and J 1 base short, with 12 bases between. The CDR3 DNA reads as TGTGCCAGTAGTATAGATCTGGGCAGGCCGAACACTGAAGCTTTCTTT. Protein: CASSIDLGRPNTEAFF.

Only one count was recorded for this clone. The chain is built from TRBV2 and TRBJ2-7; D might be TRBD1 (6 bases). The CDR3 is 12 residues long. Trimming took off 7 bases at V and 1 base at J, with 8 bases between the two ends. Germline CDR1 is SNHLY and CDR2 is FYNNEI. This CDR3 is CASNQGSYEQYF. The CDR3 nucleotides read TGTGCCAGCAATCAGGGGTCCTACGAGCAGTACTTC.

There are a few counts of this clone. The chain is built from TRBV6-1 and TRBJ2-1, with 10 positions matching TRBD2. This CDR3 contains 14 residues. The J segment lost 5 bases and the V segment lost 7 bases, leaving 5 bases of the junction unmatched. Germline CDR1 reads MNHNS; CDR2 reads SASEGT. In nucleotides, the CDR3 is TGTGCCAGCATTCTAGCGGGAGTGGACAATGAGCAGTTCTTC. Translation: CASILAGVDNEQFF.

V gene TRBV9 combines with J gene TRBJ1-2; no firm D call. V was cut by 0 bases and J by 1 base, with 4 bases left in between. Germline V CDR1 and CDR2: SGDLS, YYNGEE. This CDR3 is 13 amino acids long. CDR3 amino acids: CASSVELNYGYTF. The CDR3 DNA follows: TGTGCCAGCAGCGTAGAACTTAACTATGGCTACACCTTC.

The chain joins TRBV13 to TRBJ1-2, with D perhaps matching TRBD1 (5 bases). This CDR3 comprises 14 residues. The germline V gene has CDR1 PRHDT and CDR2 FYEKMQ (reference sequence). V was cut by 3 bases and J by 2 bases, with 10 bases left in between. CDR3 nucleotides: TGTGCCAGCAGCTTGTCGCAGGGAAACTATGGCTACACCTTC. It specifies CASSLSQGNYGYTF.

This sequence joins TRBV5-1 and TRBJ1-1; the match to TRBD1 covers 7 bases. The CDR3 extends over 16 amino acids. Germline CDR1 SGHRS, CDR2 YFSETQ. V was pared by 0 bases and J by 3 bases, with 8 bases of the junction left unmatched. CDR3 loop: CASSLAFGRGDTEAFF. CDR3 nucleotides: TGCGCCAGCAGCTTGGCCTTCGGCAGGGGGGACACTGAAGCTTTCTTT.